A selection of T cell receptor beta chains follows, all from one sample in a study of blood T cell repertoires in COVID-19. Repertoires were generated with immunoSEQ multiplex PCR, while TCRdb's copy carries only in-frame clones and drops some. This table has about 300,000 clones, 89% appearing once. Material for sequencing was peripheral blood. These receptors were obtained from a man between 18 and 35 years old who had recovered from COVID-19. Each CDR3 is given without its conserved first and last residue. The D gene is left open where the match is weak.

V: TRBV6-5
D: -
CDR3: ASRSGTEAF

V: TRBV28
D: TRBD1
CDR3: ASSSLTGIEQF

V: TRBV18
D: TRBD1
CDR3: ASSPQSGTGSTDTQY

V: TRBV28
D: TRBD1
CDR3: ASSSGQASYSYNSPLH

V: TRBV2
D: TRBD2
CDR3: ASSGAGGRNEQF

V: TRBV3-1/TRBV3-2
D: TRBD1
CDR3: ASSQNRGKTEAF

V: TRBV5-1
D: TRBD1
CDR3: ASSFGQGGTEAF

V: TRBV25-1
D: -
CDR3: ASSERGMNTEAF

V: TRBV5-4
D: -
CDR3: ASSPDTYGYT

V: TRBV2
D: TRBD1
CDR3: ASSGDSPLNTEAF

V: TRBV19
D: -
CDR3: ASSIMSSNNEQF

V: TRBV4-3
D: TRBD1
CDR3: ASSQGQGGWNTEAF

V: TRBV14
D: TRBD2
CDR3: ASSLTSGRAEQY

V: TRBV18
D: TRBD1
CDR3: ASSLGDSDLIEQF

V: TRBV28
D: -
CDR3: ASRRGAKGEAF

V: TRBV7-2
D: -
CDR3: AGARSNTEAF

V: TRBV6-5
D: -
CDR3: ASSYAPRGKSYGYT

V: TRBV28
D: -
CDR3: ASSFSMGSSTEAF

V: TRBV4-1
D: TRBD2
CDR3: ASSHLAGGTSYEQY

V: TRBV5-8
D: TRBD1
CDR3: ASGPGQGDEQY

V: TRBV28
D: -
CDR3: ASSLLGGYEQY

V: TRBV18
D: TRBD1
CDR3: ASSPTAGGVDTEAF

V: TRBV19
D: -
CDR3: ASSIRETQY